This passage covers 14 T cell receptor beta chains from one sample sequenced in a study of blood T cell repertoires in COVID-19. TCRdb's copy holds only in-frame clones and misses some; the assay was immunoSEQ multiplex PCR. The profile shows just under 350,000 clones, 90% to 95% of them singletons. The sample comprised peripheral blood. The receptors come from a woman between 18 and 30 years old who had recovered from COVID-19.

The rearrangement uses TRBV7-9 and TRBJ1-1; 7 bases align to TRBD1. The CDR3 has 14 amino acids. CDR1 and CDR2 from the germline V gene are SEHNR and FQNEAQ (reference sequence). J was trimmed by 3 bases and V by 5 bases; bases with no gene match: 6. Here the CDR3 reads CASSPSGQYTEAFF. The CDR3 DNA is TGTGCCAGCAGCCCTTCGGGACAGTACACTGAAGCTTTCTTT.

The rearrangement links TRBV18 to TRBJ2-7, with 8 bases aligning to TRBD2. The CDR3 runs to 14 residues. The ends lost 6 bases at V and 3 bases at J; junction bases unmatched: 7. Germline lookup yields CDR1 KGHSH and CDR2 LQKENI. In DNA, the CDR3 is TGTGCCAGCTCCACGGGAGGGGAAGGCTACGAGCAGTACGTC. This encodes CASSTGGEGYEQYV.

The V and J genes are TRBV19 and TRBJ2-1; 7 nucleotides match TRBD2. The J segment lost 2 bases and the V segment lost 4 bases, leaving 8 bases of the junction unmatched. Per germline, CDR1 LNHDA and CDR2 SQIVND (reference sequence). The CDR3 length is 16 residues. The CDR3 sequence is CASSKNRTRAYNEQFF. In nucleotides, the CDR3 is TGTGCCAGTAGTAAAAACCGGACTAGAGCCTACAATGAGCAGTTCTTC.

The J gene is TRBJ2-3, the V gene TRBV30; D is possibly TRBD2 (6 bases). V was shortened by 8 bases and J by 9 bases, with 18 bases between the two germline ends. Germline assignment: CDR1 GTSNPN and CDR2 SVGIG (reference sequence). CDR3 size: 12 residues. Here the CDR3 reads CAGKGLGETQYF. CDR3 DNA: TGTGCCGGGAAGGGACTGGGGGAAACGCAGTATTTT.

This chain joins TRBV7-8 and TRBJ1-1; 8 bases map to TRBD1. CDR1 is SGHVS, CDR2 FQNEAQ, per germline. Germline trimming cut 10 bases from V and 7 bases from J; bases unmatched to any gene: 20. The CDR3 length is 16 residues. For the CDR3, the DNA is TGTGCCACCTTCGGGACAGGACGCTTTTCCCGAGGTGAAGCTTTCTTT. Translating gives CATFGTGRFSRGEAFF.

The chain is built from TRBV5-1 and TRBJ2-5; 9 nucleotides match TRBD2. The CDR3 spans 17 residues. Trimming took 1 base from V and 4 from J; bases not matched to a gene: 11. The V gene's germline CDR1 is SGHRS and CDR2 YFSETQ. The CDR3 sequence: CASSLYAGGPTGETQYF. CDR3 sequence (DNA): TGCGCCAGCAGCTTGTACGCGGGAGGGCCAACCGGAGAGACCCAGTACTTC.

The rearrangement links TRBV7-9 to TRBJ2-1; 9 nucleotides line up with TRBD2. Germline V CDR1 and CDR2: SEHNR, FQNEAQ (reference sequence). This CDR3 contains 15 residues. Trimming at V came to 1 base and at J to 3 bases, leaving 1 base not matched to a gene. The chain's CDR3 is CASSLVAGVYNEQFF. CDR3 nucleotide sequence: TGTGCCAGCAGCTTAGTAGCGGGAGTCTACAATGAGCAGTTCTTC.

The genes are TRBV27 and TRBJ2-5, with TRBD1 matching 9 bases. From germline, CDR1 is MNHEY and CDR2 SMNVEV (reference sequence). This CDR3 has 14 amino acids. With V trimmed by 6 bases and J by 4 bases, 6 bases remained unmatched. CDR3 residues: CASRGQGWPETQYF. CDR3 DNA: TGTGCCAGCAGAGGACAGGGGTGGCCAGAGACCCAGTACTTC.

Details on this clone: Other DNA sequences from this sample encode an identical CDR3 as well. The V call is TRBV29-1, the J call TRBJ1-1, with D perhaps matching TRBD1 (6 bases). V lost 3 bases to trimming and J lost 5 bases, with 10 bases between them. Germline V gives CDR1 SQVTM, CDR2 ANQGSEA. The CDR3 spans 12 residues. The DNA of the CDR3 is TGCAGCGTTGAGGGCAGGGGAACTGAAGCTTTCTTT. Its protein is CSVEGRGTEAFF.

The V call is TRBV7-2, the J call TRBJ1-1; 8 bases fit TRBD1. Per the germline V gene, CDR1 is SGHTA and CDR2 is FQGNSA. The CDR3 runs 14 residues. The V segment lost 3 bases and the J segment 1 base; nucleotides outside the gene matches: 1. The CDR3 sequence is CASSLGQENTEAFF. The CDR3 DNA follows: TGTGCCAGCAGCTTGGGACAGGAGAACACTGAAGCTTTCTTT.

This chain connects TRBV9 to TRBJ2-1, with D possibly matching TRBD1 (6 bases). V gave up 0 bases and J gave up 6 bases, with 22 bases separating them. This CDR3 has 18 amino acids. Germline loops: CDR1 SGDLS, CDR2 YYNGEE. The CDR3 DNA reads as TGTGCCAGCAGCGTAGCTACAGGGACACGATTCCATCGCAATGAGCAGTTCTTC. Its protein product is CASSVATGTRFHRNEQFF.

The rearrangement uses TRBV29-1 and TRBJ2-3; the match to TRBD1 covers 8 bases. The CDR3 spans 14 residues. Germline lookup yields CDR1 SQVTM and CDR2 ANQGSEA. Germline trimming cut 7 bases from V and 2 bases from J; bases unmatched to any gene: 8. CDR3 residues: CSADRGVNTDTQYF. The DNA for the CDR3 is TGCAGCGCAGACAGGGGCGTAAACACAGATACGCAGTATTTT.

As DNA, the CDR3 is TGTGCCAGCAGCTTAGAACGACTAGCGGGAGGCCCCGCTCTCGAGCAGTACGTC. Translating it yields CASSLERLAGGPALEQYV. The V gene is TRBV7-8, the J gene TRBJ2-7; 13 bases fit TRBD2. CDR1 and CDR2 from the germline V gene are SGHVS and FQNEAQ. The CDR3 is made up of 18 amino acids. With V trimmed by 1 base and J by 6 bases, 12 bases remained unmatched.

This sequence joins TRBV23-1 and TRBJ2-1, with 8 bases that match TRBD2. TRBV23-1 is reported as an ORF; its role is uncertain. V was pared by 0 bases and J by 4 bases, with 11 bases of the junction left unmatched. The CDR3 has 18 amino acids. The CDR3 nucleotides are TGCGCCAGCAGTCAATCGAAGGCAGCGGGAGTCACTTACAATGAGCAGTTCTTC. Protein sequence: CASSQSKAAGVTYNEQFF.